The rows below give T cell receptor beta chains drawn from one sample of a study of Graves' ophthalmopathy and Graves' hyperthyroidism. TCRdb independently ran MiXCR on the multiplex PCR reads; one entry per CDR3 protein. In the table there are 580,000 or so distinct CDR3 sequences, under 45% of which are singletons. The sample taken for sequencing was peripheral blood or thyroid tissue (not recorded which). The receptor set was obtained from an adult man with Graves' hyperthyroidism. Each CDR3 is given with its conserved first and last residue. D genes are given only for firm matches. Expanded clones get a size class; other rows say once, few or many, or leave the size out.

>TRBD1|TRBJ2-2|NA|TRBV29-1
CSVEGRDRDTGELFF
TGCAGCGTTGAAGGTCGGGACAGGGATACCGGGGAGCTGTTTTTT
>NA|TRBJ2-1|NA|TRBV24-1
CATSDLARTEQFF
TGTGCCACAAGTGATTTGGCGCGCACTGAGCAGTTCTTC
>NA|TRBJ1-6|few|TRBV6-5
CASSRTQSRSYNSPLHF
TGTGCCAGCAGCCGTACTCAATCCCGCTCCTATAATTCACCCCTCCACTTT
>TRBD2|TRBJ2-7|NA|TRBV29-1
CSVEDTSGRAYEQYF
TGCAGCGTTGAAGATACTAGCGGGAGGGCCTACGAGCAGTACTTC
>NA|TRBJ1-1|many|TRBV12-3/TRBV12-4
CASSPPGWGNTEAFF
TGTGCCAGCAGTCCCCCCGGGTGGGGGAACACTGAAGCTTTCTTT
>TRBD2|TRBJ2-7|many|TRBV12-3/TRBV12-4
CASSLSGRGYEQYF
TGTGCCAGCAGTTTGTCCGGGAGGGGATACGAGCAGTACTTC
>NA|TRBJ1-1|many|TRBV29-1
CSVGPSEGTEAFF
TGCAGCGTTGGACCATCGGAAGGGACTGAAGCTTTCTTT
>TRBD2|TRBJ2-2|NA|TRBV15
CATSSAGLATGELFF
TGTGCCACCAGCAGCGCGGGACTAGCGACCGGGGAGCTGTTTTTT
>TRBD1|TRBJ1-3|NA|TRBV6-1
CASTDRDRVNGNTIYF
TGTGCCAGCACCGACCGGGACAGGGTGAATGGAAACACCATATATTTT
>TRBD1|TRBJ1-1|NA|TRBV29-1
CSGTADRANTEAFF
TGCAGCGGGACAGCCGACAGGGCGAACACTGAAGCTTTCTTT
>TRBD1|TRBJ2-7|NA|TRBV15
CATSSADRVGIYEQYF
TGTGCCACCAGCAGCGCGGACAGGGTGGGGATCTACGAGCAGTACTTC
>TRBD2|TRBJ2-2|NA|TRBV7-9
CASRGRVRRELDTGELFF
TGTGCCAGCAGGGGCAGGGTACGGCGGGAGCTGGACACCGGGGAGCTGTTTTTT
>NA|TRBJ2-5|many|TRBV11-2
CASRRQIQETQYF
TGTGCCAGCAGGAGACAGATCCAAGAGACCCAGTACTTC
>NA|TRBJ2-2|NA|TRBV29-1
CSSQWEIGELFF
TGCAGCTCCCAGTGGGAGATCGGGGAGCTGTTTTTT
>NA|TRBJ2-5|many|TRBV11-1
CASSAERDETQYF
TGTGCCAGCAGCGCTGAAAGGGACGAGACCCAGTACTTC
>NA|TRBJ1-5|few|TRBV4-1
CASSHKGATGSGGNQPQHF
TGCGCCAGCAGCCACAAAGGGGCAACAGGGTCGGGAGGCAATCAGCCCCAGCATTTT
>NA|TRBJ2-5|many|TRBV5-1
CASSRGEGVETQYF
TGCGCCAGCAGCCGCGGTGAGGGAGTTGAGACCCAGTACTTC
>TRBD1|TRBJ2-1|NA|TRBV2
CASSNRDRSYNEQFF
TGTGCCAGCAGTAATCGGGACAGATCCTACAATGAGCAGTTCTTC
>TRBD1|TRBJ2-5|NA|TRBV10-3
CAISEGDSWTQYF
TGTGCCATCAGTGAGGGGGACAGCTGGACCCAGTACTTC
>NA|TRBJ2-2|many|TRBV24-1
CATTPTGTNTGELFF
TGTGCCACCACCCCGACAGGCACGAACACCGGGGAGCTGTTTTTT
>NA|TRBJ2-5|few|TRBV29-1
CSVDGGRQYF
TGCAGCGTTGATGGTGGGAGACAGTACTTC
>TRBD2|TRBJ2-2|few|TRBV12-3/TRBV12-4
CASSTGGPNTGELFF
TGTGCCAGCAGTACGGGGGGACCGAACACCGGGGAGCTGTTTTTT
>TRBD1|TRBJ1-5|NA|TRBV19
CASSTQGPDAHPFRGSYSNQPQHF
TGTGCCAGTAGTACACAGGGGCCGGATGCGCACCCTTTCCGGGGAAGCTATAGCAATCAGCCCCAGCATTTT
>TRBD1|TRBJ1-5|many|TRBV6-5
CASSLWDRDQPQHF
TGTGCCAGCAGTTTGTGGGACAGGGATCAGCCCCAGCATTTT
>NA|TRBJ1-4|NA|TRBV28
CASSSGREKLFF
TGTGCCAGCAGTTCGGGGAGGGAAAAACTGTTTTTT
>TRBD1|TRBJ2-7|many|TRBV24-1
CATSEGGWNEQYF
TGTGCCACCAGTGAAGGGGGCTGGAACGAGCAGTACTTC
>NA|TRBJ2-7|NA|TRBV25-1
CAWSLGTAFGYEQYF
TGTGCCTGGAGTTTGGGGACGGCTTTCGGGTACGAGCAGTACTTC
>NA|TRBJ2-2|NA|TRBV12-3/TRBV12-4
CASGPWGTGELFF
TGTGCCAGCGGACCCTGGGGTACCGGGGAGCTGTTTTTT
>NA|TRBJ1-4|NA|TRBV28
CASSLPGINEKLFF
TGTGCCAGCAGTTTACCCGGAATTAATGAAAAACTGTTTTTT
>NA|TRBJ2-5|NA|TRBV2
CASSESRVTQYF
TGTGCCAGCAGTGAATCGCGGGTGACCCAGTACTTC
>NA|TRBJ1-1|many|TRBV24-1
CATSDRGGFGAFF
TGTGCCACCAGTGACCGCGGGGGGTTTGGAGCTTTCTTT
>NA|TRBJ2-7|many|TRBV6-5
CASSYDGRVYEQYF
TGTGCCAGCAGTTACGATGGACGCGTATACGAGCAGTACTTC
>TRBD1|TRBJ1-2|many|TRBV9
CASSSSRTGADYGYTF
TGTGCCAGCAGCTCTTCCCGGACAGGGGCGGACTATGGCTACACCTTC
>NA|TRBJ1-5|few|TRBV19
CASSPLGRGMKGNQPQHF
TGTGCCAGTAGTCCCCTCGGGAGGGGAATGAAGGGCAATCAGCCCCAGCATTTT
>NA|TRBJ2-6|NA|TRBV10-3
CAISDAGTGANVLTF
TGTGCCATCAGTGATGCTGGGACTGGGGCCAACGTCCTGACTTTC
>NA|TRBJ1-1|many|TRBV12-3/TRBV12-4
CASSLREGLEAFF
TGTGCCAGCAGTTTAAGAGAGGGACTTGAAGCTTTCTTT
>TRBD1|TRBJ2-2|NA|TRBV19
CASGLPKGQMNTGELFF
TGTGCCAGCGGCCTCCCAAAGGGACAGATGAACACCGGGGAGCTGTTTTTT
>NA|TRBJ1-2|NA|TRBV2
CASSERGGGAFYGYTF
TGTGCCAGCAGTGAACGGGGCGGGGGGGCCTTTTATGGCTACACCTTC
>NA|TRBJ2-7|many|TRBV9
CASSSAPDGSYEQYF
TGTGCCAGCAGCTCCGCCCCCGACGGGTCCTACGAGCAGTACTTC
>NA|TRBJ2-7|NA|TRBV29-1
CSVDRNEQYF
TGCAGCGTAGACAGAAACGAGCAGTACTTC
>NA|TRBJ2-7|few|TRBV7-9
CASSPGQVQSWVDEQYF
TGTGCCAGCAGCCCTGGGCAGGTCCAATCCTGGGTGGACGAGCAGTACTTC
>TRBD1|TRBJ1-5|many|TRBV7-8
CASSLEGQGLGGQPQHF
TGTGCCAGCAGCTTAGAGGGACAGGGGCTGGGGGGTCAGCCCCAGCATTTT
>TRBD2|TRBJ2-2|NA|TRBV19
CASSIAGLAGGPNTGELFF
TGTGCCAGTAGTATCGCCGGACTAGCGGGAGGGCCAAACACCGGGGAGCTGTTTTTT
>TRBD2|TRBJ2-7|many|TRBV7-2
CASGALADSSYEQYF
TGTGCCAGCGGGGCGCTAGCGGATAGCTCCTACGAGCAGTACTTC
>TRBD2|TRBJ2-3|NA|TRBV7-3
CASSLTSGDTDTQYF
TGTGCCAGCAGTTTAACTAGCGGGGACACAGATACGCAGTATTTT
>NA|TRBJ1-1|NA|TRBV20-1
CSARGFSMNTEAFF
TGCAGTGCTAGAGGGTTCAGCATGAACACTGAAGCTTTCTTT
>TRBD1|TRBJ2-2|many|TRBV24-1
CATSDIRDSNTGELFF
TGTGCCACCAGTGATATCCGGGACAGCAACACCGGGGAGCTGTTTTTT
>NA|TRBJ1-2|many|TRBV29-1
CSVEGGRQDYGYTF
TGCAGCGTTGAAGGTGGTCGGCAAGACTATGGCTACACCTTC
>TRBD2|TRBJ2-1|NA|TRBV7-2
CASRPGLASGEQFF
TGTGCCAGCAGGCCGGGACTAGCGTCCGGTGAGCAGTTCTTC
>NA|TRBJ2-5|NA|TRBV7-9
CASSLVRCSTDTQYF
TGTGCCAGCAGCTTAGTCAGGTGCAGCACAGATACGCAGTACTTC
>NA|TRBJ2-1|few|TRBV7-9
CASSLMGDEQFF
TGTGCCAGCAGCTTAATGGGCGATGAGCAGTTCTTC
>NA|TRBJ1-1|many|TRBV19
CASSRQSYTEAFF
TGTGCCAGTAGTCGCCAATCGTACACTGAAGCTTTCTTT
>TRBD1|TRBJ1-2|many|TRBV5-1
CASSFGQGDYGYTF
TGCGCCAGCAGCTTCGGACAGGGTGACTATGGCTACACCTTC
>NA|TRBJ2-1|NA|TRBV7-9
CASSFRGSSYNEQFF
TGTGCCAGCAGCTTCAGGGGTTCCTCCTACAATGAGCAGTTCTTC
>TRBD1|TRBJ2-7|NA|TRBV11-1
CASSFRDRGGSYEQYF
TGTGCCAGCAGCTTCCGGGACAGGGGAGGCTCCTACGAGCAGTACTTC
>TRBD1|TRBJ1-1|many|TRBV5-6
CASSSRTGGIKNTEAFF
TGTGCCAGCAGTTCTAGGACAGGGGGCATCAAGAACACTGAAGCTTTCTTT
>NA|TRBJ1-3|few|TRBV30
CAWSGQAGNTIYF
TGTGCCTGGAGTGGACAGGCGGGAAACACCATATATTTT
>TRBD2|TRBJ2-7|NA|TRBV27
CASSSRLAVSYEQYF
TGTGCCAGCAGTTCCCGGCTAGCGGTCTCCTACGAGCAGTACTTC
>NA|TRBJ2-2|few|TRBV6-5
CASSYSTARPLVGELFF
TGTGCCAGCAGTTACTCGACTGCCAGGCCCCTGGTCGGGGAGCTGTTTTTT
>NA|TRBJ1-1|many|TRBV5-1
CASSLADPNTEAFF
TGCGCCAGCAGCTTGGCTGACCCGAACACTGAAGCTTTCTTT